The next 2 T cell receptor beta chains were all read from a single sample in a study of T-cell memory formation after mild COVID-19. MiXCR was run by TCRdb on the 5' RACE reads, yielding one entry per CDR3 protein. The data hold almost 250,000 distinct CDR3 sequences, with 15% observed a single time. Sequencing was performed on PBMCs or a T cell subset sorted from them (not recorded which). The receptors originated from an adult woman who had mild COVID-19 (a few samples of this study predate the infection). Cell type and time point are not known.

The rearrangement joins TRBV6-1 to TRBJ2-3; D might be TRBD2 (6 bases). Germline V gene data show CDR1 as MNHNS and CDR2 as SASEGT. CDR3 length equals 16 residues. V was clipped by 7 bases and J by 2 bases, with 19 bases between them. CDR3 sequence: CASKSKVEGTTDTQYF. The CDR3 region has the DNA TGTGCCAGCAAAAGCAAAGTGGAGGGGACCACAGATACGCAGTATTTT.

The chain uses TRBV19 and TRBJ1-2; tentatively, D is TRBD1 (5 bases). Germline V gene data show CDR1 as LNHDA and CDR2 as SQIVND (reference sequence). CDR3 size: 15 residues. The V end was cut by 2 bases, the J end by 8 bases, with 18 bases between. The CDR3 DNA reads as TGTGCCAGTAGTATACCCCGGGGGTTCCGTGGGGGCTACACCTTC. Amino acids: CASSIPRGFRGGYTF.